The 23 T cell receptor beta chains in this list originate from one sample, sequenced in a study of T cells in Graves' hyperthyroidism and ophthalmopathy. Using RNA transcripts as the source, TCR beta CDR3 regions were amplified. The primer set for the first-round RT-PCR of the TCR CDR3 was HTBI. TCRdb processed the multiplex PCR reads anew with MiXCR; each CDR3 protein has one entry. In the table there are approximately 400,000 distinct CDR3 sequences, 15% to 19% of which are singletons. Sequencing was done on a sample of blood. The receptors stem from a woman younger than 35 with Graves' hyperthyroidism.

This clonotype has a count of ten or more. The chain's CDR3 is CASSSTPLGQETQYF. The CDR3 DNA follows: TGTGCCAGCAGCTCGACACCTCTAGGACAAGAGACCCAGTACTTC. The chain couples TRBV6-1 to TRBJ2-5; D is undetermined. V was cut by 6 bases and J by 2 bases, with 16 bases left in between. The CDR3 consists of 15 residues. Germline assignment: CDR1 MNHNS and CDR2 SASEGT.

The chain links TRBV6-1 to TRBJ1-1; D is ambiguous. Per the germline V gene, CDR1 is MNHNS and CDR2 is SASEGT. The CDR3 runs to 12 residues. Trimming removed 6 bases at V and 5 bases at J, with 10 bases between. The CDR3 DNA follows: TGTGCCAGCAGGTCCGGGCGAACTGAAGCTTTCTTT. Encoded protein: CASRSGRTEAFF.

Note on this clonotype: A much larger clone lies a single base off, so this may be a read error. V and J are TRBV11-3 and TRBJ2-5, with D possibly matching TRBD1 (5 bases). Germline lookup yields CDR1 SGHNT and CDR2 YENEEA. V was cut by 6 bases and J by 2 bases, with 13 bases left in between. The CDR3 contains 14 residues. The CDR3 DNA is TGTGCCAGCAGGCGCGACAGTCCGCAAGAGACCCAGTACTTC. Protein product: CASRRDSPQETQYF.

The count of this clonotype is one. The rearrangement uses TRBV3-1 and TRBJ2-3; 9 bases agree with TRBD2. The junction had 6 bases not matched to a gene; V was cut back by 1 base and J by 4 bases. CDR1 is LGHDT, CDR2 YNNKEL, per germline (reference sequence). The CDR3 is made up of 16 amino acids. The CDR3 loop is CASSQGWSGGSDTQYF. The DNA of the CDR3 is TGTGCCAGCAGCCAAGGATGGAGCGGGGGGTCAGATACGCAGTATTTT.

This rearrangement joins TRBV7-2 to TRBJ1-3; D uncertain. Germline CDR1 is SGHTA and CDR2 is FQGNSA. There are 14 residues in the CDR3. V was cut by 3 bases and J by 0 bases, with 6 bases left in between. The DNA of the CDR3 is TGTGCCAGCAGCTTTGAGGGCTCTGGAAACACCATATATTTT. It specifies CASSFEGSGNTIYF. Full variable domain (missing parts from reference TRBV7-2 and TRBJ1-3): GAGVSQSPSNKVTEKGKDVELRCDPISGHTALYWYRQSLGQGLEFLIYFQGNSAPDKSGLPSDRFSAERTGGSVSTLTIQRTQQEDSAVYLCASSFEGSGNTIYFGEGSWLTVV.

This clonotype was seen many times. The V gene is TRBV5-1, the J gene TRBJ2-1; 9 bases are a match to TRBD2. Germline lookup yields CDR1 SGHRS and CDR2 YFSETQ. The CDR3 contains 16 residues. V lost 2 bases and J lost 5; bases outside the gene matches: 8. The CDR3 loop reads CASSLGALAGHNEQFF. The CDR3 DNA sequence: TGCGCCAGCAGCTTAGGCGCACTAGCGGGTCACAATGAGCAGTTCTTC.

Ten or more counts support this clonotype. CDR3 coding DNA: TGTGCCAGCAGCTTGAAACTAGCGGGAGATACGCAGTATTTT. It codes for CASSLKLAGDTQYF. This chain connects TRBV5-8 to TRBJ2-3; 9 bases map to TRBD2. CDR3 length: 14 residues. Germline loops: CDR1 SGHTS, CDR2 YDEGEE. V lost 1 base, J lost 5 bases, and 2 bases stayed unmatched.

This clonotype has just a few counts. The chain links TRBV6-9 to TRBJ1-2; D may be TRBD1 (6 bases). There are 15 residues in the CDR3. With 5 bases removed from V and 0 bases from J, the gap between germline ends came to 13 bases. CDR1 is MNHGY and CDR2 is SVAAGI in the germline V gene. Here the CDR3 reads CASSTTGNANYGYTF. The CDR3 bases are TGTGCCAGCAGTACGACAGGAAACGCTAACTATGGCTACACCTTC.

The CDR3 loop is CSARTPYSNQPQHF. The DNA of the CDR3 is TGCAGTGCCCGGACACCCTATAGCAATCAGCCCCAGCATTTT. J is TRBJ1-5 and V is TRBV20-1, with a tentative D call TRBD1 (5 bases). The CDR3 totals 14 residues. Germline CDR1 DFQATT, CDR2 SNEGSKA (reference sequence). V was clipped by 6 bases and J by 0 bases, with 12 bases between them.

This clonotype was found many times. The chain is built from TRBV5-1 and TRBJ1-6; D is unclear. The germline V gene encodes CDR1 SGHRS and CDR2 YFSETQ. The V and J ends lost 0 bases and 8 bases respectively, with 6 bases between them. The CDR3 totals 13 residues. The CDR3: CASSLDEDSPLHF. The CDR3, as DNA: TGCGCCAGCAGCTTGGACGAGGATTCACCCCTCCACTTT.

This clonotype has a count of ten or more. V and J are TRBV3-1 and TRBJ2-5; a possible D gene is TRBD1 (6 bases). This CDR3 region has 14 residues. Germline V gives CDR1 LGHDT, CDR2 YNNKEL (reference sequence). V dropped 1 base and J dropped 5 bases, with 11 bases sitting between them. The CDR3 spells CASSQAYRVETQYF. The CDR3 nucleotides read TGTGCCAGCAGCCAAGCGTACAGGGTGGAGACCCAGTACTTC.

CDR3 protein: CASTEGGARGNTIYF. The CDR3 DNA is TGTGCCAGCACTGAGGGAGGGGCGCGGGGAAACACCATATATTTT. V gene TRBV6-1 combines with J gene TRBJ1-3; a possible D gene is TRBD1 (5 bases). The CDR3 is 15 residues long. Germline CDR1 is MNHNS and CDR2 is SASEGT. Trimming stripped 7 bases from V and 4 bases from J, with 17 bases between.

This clonotype was found many times. V gene TRBV3-1 combines with J gene TRBJ1-5; no firm D call. The ends were cut back, 5 bases at V and 4 bases at J, with 12 bases in the middle. CDR1 is LGHDT and CDR2 is YNNKEL in the germline V gene (reference sequence). The CDR3 is 14 amino acids. CDR3: CASSARPDNQPQHF. In DNA, the CDR3 is TGTGCCAGCAGCGCCCGACCCGATAATCAGCCCCAGCATTTT.

In this sample, this clonotype turned up many times. This chain connects TRBV20-1 to TRBJ2-7; 13 bases map to TRBD2. With 2 bases clipped from V and 2 bases from J, the junction kept 6 bases outside the gene matches. Germline lookup yields CDR1 DFQATT and CDR2 SNEGSKA (reference sequence). There are 16 residues in the CDR3. As DNA, the CDR3 is TGCAGTGCTAGACACGGACTAGCGGGAGCAGCCTACGAGCAGTACTTC. The encoded protein is CSARHGLAGAAYEQYF.

This clonotype was counted at least ten times. The chain is built from TRBV28 and TRBJ1-4; TRBD1 agrees at 7 bases. This CDR3 contains 15 residues. The V gene's germline CDR1 is MDHEN and CDR2 SYDVKM. J gave up 8 bases and V 2 bases, and 8 bases lay outside the gene matches. CDR3 amino acids: CASSLPGTDTEKLFF. CDR3 coding DNA: TGTGCCAGCAGTTTACCCGGGACAGATACCGAAAAACTGTTTTTT.

Ten or more counts support this clonotype. V and J are TRBV6-1 and TRBJ1-4; D is unresolved. Trimming shortened V by 6 bases and J by 5 bases, and 10 bases separated the two germline ends. The CDR3 extends over 13 amino acids. Germline V gene sequence: CDR1 MNHNS, CDR2 SASEGT. For the CDR3, the DNA is TGTGCCAGCAGGAGGCAGCTCAATGAAAAACTGTTTTTT. Protein product: CASRRQLNEKLFF.

This clonotype was seen many times. This CDR3 reads CSASGSGTDTQYF. CDR3 sequence (DNA): TGCAGTGCTAGTGGGTCTGGCACAGATACGCAGTATTTT. The chain carries TRBV20-1 and TRBJ2-3, with D unclear. The V end was cut by 3 bases, the J end by 1 base, with 8 bases between. The CDR3 totals 13 residues. Per the germline V gene, CDR1 is DFQATT and CDR2 is SNEGSKA (reference sequence).

This clonotype was picked up many times. The genes are TRBV12-5 and TRBJ1-5; 11 bases are shared with TRBD1. CDR3 size: 15 residues. V gave up 6 bases and J gave up 1 base; unmatched junction bases: 2. Germline V gives CDR1 LGHNT, CDR2 FRNRAP. The CDR3 reads CASGGQGGSNQPQHF. The CDR3 coding sequence is TGTGCTAGTGGGGGACAGGGGGGCAGCAATCAGCCCCAGCATTTT.

A note on this clonotype: A much larger clone is a single base away; this may be a read error. The chain is built from TRBV6-6 and TRBJ2-7, with a weak D call TRBD1 (6 bases). The V end was cut by 0 bases, the J end by 0 bases, with 12 bases between. Per the germline V gene, CDR1 is MNHNY and CDR2 is SVGAGI (reference sequence). This CDR3 has 16 residues. The DNA of the CDR3 is TGTGCCAGCAGTTACTCGGTGGGGGCGTCCTCCTACGAGCAGTACTTC. It translates to CASSYSVGASSYEQYF.

The table lists this clonotype with many counts. The CDR3 sequence is CSARKQGFGGYEQYF. DNA of the CDR3: TGCAGTGCTAGAAAACAGGGTTTTGGGGGCTACGAGCAGTACTTC. The V gene is TRBV20-1, the J gene TRBJ2-7; D is possibly TRBD1 (6 bases). V lost 2 bases and J lost 3, with 17 bases in between. Germline V gene data show CDR1 as DFQATT and CDR2 as SNEGSKA (reference sequence). The CDR3 sequence is 15 residues long.

The chain has TRBV20-1 and TRBJ1-1, with 9 bases identical to TRBD1. V trimming: 5 bases; J trimming: 6 bases; junction bases outside the gene matches: 10. The CDR3 spans 14 residues. CDR1 and CDR2 (germline): DFQATT, SNEGSKA (reference sequence). CDR3 sequence: CSAFWTGAKSEAFF. CDR3 nucleotides: TGCAGTGCTTTCTGGACAGGGGCTAAATCTGAAGCTTTCTTT.

This clonotype was counted ten times or more. V and J are TRBV7-9 and TRBJ2-7; D is unclear. V lost 1 base, J lost 0 bases, and 13 bases lay in between. CDR3 length: 16 residues. CDR1 SEHNR and CDR2 FQNEAQ come from the germline V gene (reference sequence). CDR3 amino acids: CASSLVTEPSSYEQYF. The DNA of the CDR3 is TGTGCCAGCAGCTTAGTTACAGAACCGAGCTCCTACGAGCAGTACTTC.

This clonotype has at least ten counts. The rearrangement uses TRBV5-1 and TRBJ2-5; perhaps TRBD1 as D (6 bases). CDR3 length equals 14 residues. Germline CDR1 SGHRS, CDR2 YFSETQ. V was shortened by 4 bases and J by 0 bases, with 10 bases between the two germline ends. Here the CDR3 reads CASSPQGYQETQYF. In nucleotides, the CDR3 is TGCGCCAGCAGCCCGCAGGGGTACCAAGAGACCCAGTACTTC. The whole variable domain, filled in from reference TRBV5-1 and TRBJ2-5, reads KAGVTQTPRYLIKTRGQQVTLSCSPISGHRSVSWYQQTPGQGLQFLFEYFSETQRNKGNFPGRFSGRQFSNSRSEMNVSTLELGDSALYLCASSPQGYQETQYFGPGTRLLVL.